The T cell receptor beta chain under discussion was sequenced for a study of blood T cell repertoires in COVID-19. In the study overall: Researchers got acute and convalescent COVID-19 samples from the United States, Italy and Spain. PBMCs, B-cell-depleted T cells, or T cells were the source of the cDNA or gDNA that made up the material.

The repertoire was sequenced with immunoSEQ multiplex PCR; TCRdb's copy has only in-frame clones and lacks some. The profile shows some 87,000 clones, 80% to 90% of them singletons. Germline CDR1 reads SNHLY; CDR2 reads FYNNEI. This CDR3 region has 14 residues. Germline trimming cut 11 bases from V and 3 bases from J; bases unmatched to any gene: 8. Sequenced: peripheral blood. The receptor was derived from a human donor with COVID-19, enrolled during active disease. The donor label of this sample is uncertain. The V gene is TRBV2, the J gene TRBJ1-3, with TRBD1 identical over 9 bases. The chain's CDR3 is CAGKGQGNGNTIYF. The CDR3, as DNA: TGTGCCGGGAAGGGACAGGGTAATGGAAACACCATATATTTT.